This T cell receptor beta chain was found in a study of monozygotic twins with inflammatory bowel disease. The blood volume drawn from each donor was 2 to 3 ml. This CDR3 comprises 15 residues. CDR1 and CDR2 from the germline V gene are SGHRS and YFSETQ. cDNA synthesis was performed in eight separate reactions for each sample. TCRdb reprocessed the 5' RACE reads and keeps a single row for each CDR3 protein, giving no DNA. The sample's table shows about 140,000 distinct CDR3 sequences. V is TRBV5-1 and J is TRBJ2-7; without DNA, the TCRdb call of TRBD1 cannot be checked. Sequencing input: blood. The sequence was collected from a human donor with ulcerative colitis or Crohn's disease, or a healthy co-twin of an affected twin (not recorded which). The CDR3 loop is CASSFARTGEYEQYF.